Included here is one T cell receptor beta chain sequence, with context. Its antigen is unidentified. One end of the junction fails to match germline, which may point to a read error. The sample's time point: longitudinal time-point 3. The sample comes from a study of neurological immune-mediated disorders. Findings and limits, study-wide: HTLV-1-associated myelopathy had the most TCR clonal expansion, while multiple sclerosis had the least, a level that fell below healthy controls.

Germline assignment: CDR1 SGHTA and CDR2 FQGNSA. The CDR3 has 15 amino acids. The cDNA was generated through 5'RACE incorporating 10-nucleotide random UMIs. Every sequencing run returned over 190 million TCR-beta sequences, which were derived from 15-18 subjects. TCRdb re-called the 5' RACE reads with MiXCR, one entry per CDR3 protein. The data contain roughly 45,000 distinct CDR3 sequences, approximately 13% of them singletons. The V gene is TRBV7-2, the J gene TRBJ2-1; D may be TRBD1 (5 bases). The sequenced material came from PBMCs. The TCR comes from a young man in good health. This chain's CDR3 is CASSSHGAVYNGQFF. CDR3 DNA: TGTGCCAGCAGCTCTCATGGGGCTGTCTACAATGGGCAGTTCTTC.